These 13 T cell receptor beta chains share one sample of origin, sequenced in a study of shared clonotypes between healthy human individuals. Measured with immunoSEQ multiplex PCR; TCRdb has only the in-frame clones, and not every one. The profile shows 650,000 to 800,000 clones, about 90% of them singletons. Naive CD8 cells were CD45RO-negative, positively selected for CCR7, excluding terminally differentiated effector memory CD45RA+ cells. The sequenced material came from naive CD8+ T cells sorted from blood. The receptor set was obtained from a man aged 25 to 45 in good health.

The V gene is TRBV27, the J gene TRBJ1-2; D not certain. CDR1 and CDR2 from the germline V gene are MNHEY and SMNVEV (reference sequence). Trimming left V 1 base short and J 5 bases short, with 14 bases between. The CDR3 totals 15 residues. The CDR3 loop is CASSLFNSRLYGYTF. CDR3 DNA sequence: TGTGCCAGCAGTTTATTTAACAGCCGTCTATATGGCTACACCTTC.

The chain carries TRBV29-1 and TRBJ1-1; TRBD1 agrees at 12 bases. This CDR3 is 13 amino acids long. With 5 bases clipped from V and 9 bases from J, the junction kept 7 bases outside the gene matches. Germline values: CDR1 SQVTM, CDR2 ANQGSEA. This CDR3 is CSVTSGTGGQAFF. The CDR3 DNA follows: TGCAGCGTTACTTCCGGGACAGGGGGCCAAGCTTTCTTT.

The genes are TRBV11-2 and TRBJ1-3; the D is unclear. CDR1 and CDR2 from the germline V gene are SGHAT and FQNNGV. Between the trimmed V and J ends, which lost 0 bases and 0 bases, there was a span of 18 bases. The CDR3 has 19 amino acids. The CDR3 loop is CASSLDAFWGHGSGNTIYF. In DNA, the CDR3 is TGTGCCAGCAGCTTAGATGCCTTCTGGGGTCACGGCTCTGGAAACACCATATATTTT.

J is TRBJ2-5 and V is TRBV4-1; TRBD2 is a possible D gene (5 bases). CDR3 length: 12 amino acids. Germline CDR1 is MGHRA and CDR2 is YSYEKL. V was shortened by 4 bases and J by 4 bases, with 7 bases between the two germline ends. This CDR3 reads CASSPAGETQYF. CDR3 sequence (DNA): TGCGCCAGCAGCCCCGCGGGAGAGACCCAGTACTTC.

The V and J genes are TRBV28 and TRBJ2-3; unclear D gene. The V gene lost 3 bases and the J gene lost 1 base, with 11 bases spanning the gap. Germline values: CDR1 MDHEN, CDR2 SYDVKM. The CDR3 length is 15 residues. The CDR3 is CASSLVSIRTDTQYF. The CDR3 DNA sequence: TGTGCCAGCAGTTTGGTGTCCATACGCACAGATACGCAGTATTTT.

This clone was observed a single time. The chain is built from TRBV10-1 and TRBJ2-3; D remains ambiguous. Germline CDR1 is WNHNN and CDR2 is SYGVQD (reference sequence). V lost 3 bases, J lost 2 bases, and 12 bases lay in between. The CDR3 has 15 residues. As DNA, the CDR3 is TGCGCCAGCAGTGATTCGCGGCCCGACACAGATACGCAGTATTTT. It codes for CASSDSRPDTDTQYF.

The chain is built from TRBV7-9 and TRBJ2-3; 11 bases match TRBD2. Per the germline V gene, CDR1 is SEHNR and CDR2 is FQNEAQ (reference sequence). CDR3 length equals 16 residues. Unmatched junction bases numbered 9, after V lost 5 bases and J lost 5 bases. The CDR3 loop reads CASSPRSSGRLDTQYF. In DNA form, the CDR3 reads TGTGCCAGCAGCCCCCGTTCTAGCGGGAGGTTAGATACGCAGTATTTT.

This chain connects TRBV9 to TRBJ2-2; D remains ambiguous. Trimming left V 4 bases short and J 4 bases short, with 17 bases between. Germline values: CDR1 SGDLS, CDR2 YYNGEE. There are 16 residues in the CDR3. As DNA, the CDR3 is TGTGCCAGCAGCCCCCGCGTTAGGGAAGGCACCGGGGAGCTGTTTTTT. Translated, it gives CASSPRVREGTGELFF.

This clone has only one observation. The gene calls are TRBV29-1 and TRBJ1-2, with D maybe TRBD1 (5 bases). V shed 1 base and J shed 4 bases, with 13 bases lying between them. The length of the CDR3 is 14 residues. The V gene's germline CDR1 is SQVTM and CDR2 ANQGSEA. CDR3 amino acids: CSVEGGGEIYGYTF. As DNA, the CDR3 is TGCAGCGTTGAAGGTGGGGGGGAGATCTATGGCTACACCTTC. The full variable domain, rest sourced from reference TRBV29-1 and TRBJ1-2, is SAVISQKPSRDICQRGTSLTIQCQVDSQVTMMFWYRQQPGQSLTLIATANQGSEATYESGFVIDKFPISRPNLTFSTLTVSNMSPEDSSIYLCSVEGGGEIYGYTFGSGTRLTVV.

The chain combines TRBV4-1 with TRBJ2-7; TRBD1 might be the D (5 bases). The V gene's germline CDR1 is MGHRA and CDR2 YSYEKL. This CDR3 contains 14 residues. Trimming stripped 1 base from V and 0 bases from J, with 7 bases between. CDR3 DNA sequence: TGCGCCAGCAGCCAAGGGACACACTCCTACGAGCAGTACTTC. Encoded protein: CASSQGTHSYEQYF.

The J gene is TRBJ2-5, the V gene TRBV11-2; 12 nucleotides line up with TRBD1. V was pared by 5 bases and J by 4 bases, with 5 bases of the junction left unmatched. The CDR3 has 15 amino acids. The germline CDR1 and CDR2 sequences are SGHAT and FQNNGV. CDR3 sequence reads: CASSPWDRGRETQYF. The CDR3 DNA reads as TGTGCCAGCAGCCCCTGGGACAGGGGGCGAGAGACCCAGTACTTC.

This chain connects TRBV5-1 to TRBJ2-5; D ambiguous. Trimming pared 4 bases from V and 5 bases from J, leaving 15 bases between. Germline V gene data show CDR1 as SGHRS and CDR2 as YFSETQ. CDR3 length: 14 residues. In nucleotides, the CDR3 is TGCGCCAGCAGCCCTATGGACGGGTTCGAGACCCAGTACTTC. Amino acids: CASSPMDGFETQYF.

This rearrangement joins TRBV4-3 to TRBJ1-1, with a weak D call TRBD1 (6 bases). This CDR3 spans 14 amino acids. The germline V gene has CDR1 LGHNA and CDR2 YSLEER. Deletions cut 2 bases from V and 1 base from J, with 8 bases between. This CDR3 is CASSQPTGNTEAFF. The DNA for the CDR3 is TGCGCCAGCAGCCAACCGACAGGGAACACTGAAGCTTTCTTT.